This T cell receptor (beta chain) is drawn from a study of blood T cell repertoires in COVID-19. The CDR3 consists of 15 residues. Germline lookup yields CDR1 SGDLS and CDR2 YYNGEE. V lost 4 bases and J lost 5, with 15 bases in between. Participants were placed into cohorts based on the clinical history they reported. TCRdb keeps only in-frame clones here, not all; method: immunoSEQ multiplex PCR. The sample has 200,000 or so clones; about 86% are singletons. This clonotype originated in a man aged 40-50 years who had recovered from COVID-19. This chain uses TRBV9 with TRBJ1-4; D unclear. Sequencing was done on a sample of PBMCs or T cells enriched from blood (not recorded which). In DNA form, the CDR3 reads TGTGCCAGCAGCTTCCAAGGAGAGTCCAATGAAAAACTGTTTTTT. Translated, it gives CASSFQGESNEKLFF.